This TCR beta chain was sequenced in a study of regulatory T cells in long-lasting Graves disease. The time point: newly diagnosed GD, antithyroid drugs for less than 3 months. Following extraction of RNA from PBMCs, that RNA was used to make the TCR library. Staff took approximately 8.7 milliliters of peripheral blood and put it into EDTA tubes. Arm-PCR of CDR3 regions and iRepertoire HTBI primers were the basis on which TCR beta libraries were built. In the original workflow: Across samples, roughly 64 TRBV and 12 to 15 TRBJ segments were found. TCRdb processed the multiplex PCR reads anew with MiXCR; each CDR3 protein has one entry. TCRdb's processing, not the study's, gives the V and J calls here. The sample holds roughly 430,000 distinct CDR3 sequences, 16% seen once. This CDR3 has 14 amino acids. The V end lost 2 bases, the J end lost 4 bases, and 9 bases lay between the germline ends. The sample was also reused in another study, on T cells in Graves' hyperthyroidism and ophthalmopathy.

J is TRBJ1-5 and V is TRBV12-3 or TRBV12-4; D gene unclear. This TCR was recovered from a woman aged 25 to 39 with Graves disease. This material consisted of peripheral blood mononuclear cells (PBMCs), taken at new diagnosis, from a patient treated with antithyroid drugs. CDR3: CASSLRRNNQPQHF. The DNA for the CDR3 is TGTGCCAGCAGTTTACGGCGGAATAATCAGCCCCAGCATTTT.